The clone carrying this T cell receptor (beta chain) was picked up many times. Its cognate antigen is unknown. This record comes from a study of T cell repertoires in cytomegalovirus infection. About the research overall: A matching HLA type, together with CMV infection, was signaled by public TCR beta signatures. Broader study findings: Carriers of CMV and the relevant HLA type were discriminated by public TCR beta frequency. HLA-C-restricted, CMV-specific TCR beta clonotypes were dominant ex vivo.

The CDR3 loop spans 14 amino acids. Trimming pared 2 bases from V and 5 bases from J, leaving 11 bases between. Per germline, CDR1 SGHTA and CDR2 FQGNSA. From the reads, TCRdb called clonotypes with MiXCR, one entry per CDR3 protein. The sample yields under 100,000 distinct CDR3 sequences, about 3.8% seen once. This chain connects TRBV7-2 to TRBJ2-3, with D tentatively TRBD1 (5 bases). This receptor was taken from a human donor in good health (CMV status not recorded). Some clones in this sample may be carry-over from other donors' samples. Material for sequencing was PBMCs. The CDR3, as DNA: TGTGCCAGCAGCTTAACGGACAAGATAGATACGCAGTATTTT. This codes for CASSLTDKIDTQYF.